This T cell receptor beta chain derives from a study of shared clonotypes between healthy human individuals (TCRdb year 2020). Notes on the research overall: The cohort included a few men and a couple of women between 18 and 49 years of age. For each donor, three plates each were used for CD4 naive and CD4 memory, two plates were used for CD8 naive, and one plate was used for CD8 memory. Blood TCR repertoires of about five healthy adults were deeply sequenced to estimate repertoire size and the extent of clonotype sharing between individuals. Libraries were prepared and TCR repertoires were sequenced by different laboratories using diverse techniques, in order to increase sequencing depth and limit assay-specific biases. Leukapheresis yielded between about 0.94 and 8.9 billion PBMCs per donor.

Using the deep immunoSEQ assay, TCR CDR3 regions were amplified from genomic DNA by multiplex PCR. For each cell subset, the extracted genomic DNA was distributed evenly across all wells of several immunoSEQ 96-well plates, and each plate served as one replicate. Each replicate PCR for sorted subsets received 200 ng genomic DNA, equal to about 30,000 T cell genomes. Purified libraries were quantified with a Qubit 3.0 fluorometer, sized on a Bioanalyzer 2100, and re-quantified with the KAPA Library Quantification kit. Each immunoSEQ 96-well plate was sequenced on its own single-read 150-cycle Illumina NextSeq 550 flow cell. For the original study's pipeline: Because the immunoSEQ output included only junctional sequences and no quality scores, the filtering could not be the same as the filtering used for full-length reads. Sequences were annotated with PyIR, a Python wrapper for IgBLAST v1.9, using IMGT germline references to assign V/J genes and CDR3. Reads with weak V/J assignments (E-value above 1e-6), missing CDR3, stop codons, out-of-frame junctions, or ambiguous translated residues were removed. V3J clonotypes were defined by identical inferred V gene, J gene, and CDR3 amino acid sequence. The percentage overlap between two repertoires was calculated by dividing the number of shared unique clonotypes by the size of the smaller repertoire. Richness of each repertoire was evaluated using RTK rarefaction, the Chao1 estimator, and Recon v2.1 estimates of unobserved clonotypes. Generation probabilities for all TCRbeta clonotypes obtained by the gDNA method from four donors were computed using OLGA. This is the immuneACCESS table as TCRdb keeps it, with only in-frame sequences that have V and J called. A part of the clones is gone; compared with another copy, unresolved V genes explain less than half, and the rest is unexplained. The V and J calls and clone size come from that table; D and trimming were worked out from the DNA. The sample table contains about 1.1 million clones; only one count was recorded for more than 75% of them. 0.61% of the sample lies in the top ten.

On this clone itself: Its antigen target is currently unknown. No per-base quality is available; no much larger clone lies one base away.

Study-wide conclusions, independent of this receptor: Clonotypes shared by all four sorted-subset donors showed higher generation probabilities than non-shared clonotypes. Naive subsets generally had larger estimated clonotype richness than memory subsets. Sampling was limited to blood, and TCR repertoires in tissue likely differ from TCR repertoires in blood. Pairwise subsampling indicated that sequencing depth was expected to affect the degree of clonotype sharing among donors. The small number of donors limited the genetic and exposure-history diversity represented. About 4.5% of naive CD4, 3.5% of naive CD8, around 2.3% of memory CD4, and 0.4% of memory CD8 clonotypes were shared across a handful of donors. Incomplete sequencing was indicated by rarefaction of sorted-subset datasets, despite the large sequencing depth.

The donors were healthy, HIV-negative adults with no recently reported acute infections or vaccinations. Every donor was a Caucasian adult living in Nashville, Tennessee, USA. CD4+ T cells were enriched by magnetic negative selection; naive cells were then positively selected on CD45RA, and the negative fraction formed the memory subset. Blood was collected by leukapheresis, and PBMCs were isolated by Ficoll-Histopaque density gradient centrifugation and then cryopreserved in liquid nitrogen vapor phase. Analytical flow cytometry was used to check the purity and quantity of every magnetically sorted T cell population. Genomic DNA was isolated from each sorted fraction and quantified by UV absorbance on a Nanodrop 2000c. From its cysteine to its phenylalanine, the CDR3 spans 14 amino acids. The sequence is cut down to CDR3 DNA, 42 bases in frame from base 1. The V and J ends are trimmed by 8 bases and 2 bases, leaving 16 bases between them. In the germline V gene, CDR1 corresponds to MNHNS and CDR2 to SASEGT.

The rearrangement joined TRBV6-1 to TRBJ2-7, with the identity of the D gene unclear. Sequenced: memory CD4+ T cells from PBMCs. The sample's cell subset or site label, in plain terms: CD45RA-negative fraction. This clonotype was obtained from a man aged 18 to 30 in good health. Some clones in this sample may be carry-over from other donors' samples. The CDR3 sequence is CASVANPGAYEQYF. DNA sequence: TGTGCCAGCGTCGCCAACCCTGGGGCCTACGAGCAGTACTTC.